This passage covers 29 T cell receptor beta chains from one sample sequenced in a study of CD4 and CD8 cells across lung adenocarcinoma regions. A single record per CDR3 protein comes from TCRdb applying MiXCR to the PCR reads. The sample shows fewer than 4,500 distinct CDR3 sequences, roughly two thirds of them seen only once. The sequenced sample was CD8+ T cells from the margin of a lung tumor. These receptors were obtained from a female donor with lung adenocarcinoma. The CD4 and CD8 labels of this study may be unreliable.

The CDR3 nucleotides read TGTGCCAGCAGTGACGGACTAGCGGACTACGAGCAGTACTTC. It encodes CASSDGLADYEQYF. This chain joins TRBV6-1 and TRBJ2-5; 10 nucleotides line up with TRBD2. Matching the DNA end better, TRBJ2-7 makes the J call doubtful. Looked up from germline, CDR1 is MNHNS and CDR2 is SASEGT. The CDR3 sequence is 14 residues long.

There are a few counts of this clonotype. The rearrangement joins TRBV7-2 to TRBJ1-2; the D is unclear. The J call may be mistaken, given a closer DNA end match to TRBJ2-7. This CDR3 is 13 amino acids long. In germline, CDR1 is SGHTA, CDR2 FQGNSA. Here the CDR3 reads CASSPIWDYEQYF. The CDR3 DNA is TGTGCCAGCAGCCCGATCTGGGACTACGAGCAGTACTTC.

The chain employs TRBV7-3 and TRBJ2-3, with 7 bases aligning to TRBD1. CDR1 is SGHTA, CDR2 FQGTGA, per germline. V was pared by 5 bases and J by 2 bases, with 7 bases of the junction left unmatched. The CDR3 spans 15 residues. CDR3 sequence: CASSPDRAHTDTQYF. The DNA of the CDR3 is TGTGCCAGCAGCCCCGACAGGGCTCACACAGATACGCAGTATTTT. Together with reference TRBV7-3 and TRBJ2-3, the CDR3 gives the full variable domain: GAGVSQTPSNKVTEKGKYVELRCDPISGHTALYWYRQSLGQGPEFLIYFQGTGAADDSGLPNDRFFAVRPEGSVSTLKIQRTERGDSAVYLCASSPDRAHTDTQYFGPGTRLTVL.

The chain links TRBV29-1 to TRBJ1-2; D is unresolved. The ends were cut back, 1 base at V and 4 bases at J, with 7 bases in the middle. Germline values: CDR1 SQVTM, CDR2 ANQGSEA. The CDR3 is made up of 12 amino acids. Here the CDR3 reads CSVEGYLYGYTF. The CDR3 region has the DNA TGCAGCGTTGAAGGGTACCTCTATGGCTACACCTTC. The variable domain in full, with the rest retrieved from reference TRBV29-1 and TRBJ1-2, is SAVISQKPSRDICQRGTSLTIQCQVDSQVTMMFWYRQQPGQSLTLIATANQGSEATYESGFVIDKFPISRPNLTFSTLTVSNMSPEDSSIYLCSVEGYLYGYTFGSGTRLTVV.

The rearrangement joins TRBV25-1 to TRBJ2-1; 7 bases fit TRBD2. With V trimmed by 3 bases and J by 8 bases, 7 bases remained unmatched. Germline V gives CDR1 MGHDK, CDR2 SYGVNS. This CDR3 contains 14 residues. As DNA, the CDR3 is TGTGCCAGCAGTGATGGGGGAGGGTTGGATGAGCAGTTCTTC. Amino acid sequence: CASSDGGGLDEQFF.

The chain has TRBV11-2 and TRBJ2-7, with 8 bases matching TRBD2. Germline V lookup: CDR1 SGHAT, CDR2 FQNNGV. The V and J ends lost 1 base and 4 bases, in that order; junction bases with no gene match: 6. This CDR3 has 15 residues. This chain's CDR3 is CASSLAGGTTYEQYF. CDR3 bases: TGTGCCAGCAGCTTAGCGGGAGGGACTACTTACGAGCAGTACTTC.

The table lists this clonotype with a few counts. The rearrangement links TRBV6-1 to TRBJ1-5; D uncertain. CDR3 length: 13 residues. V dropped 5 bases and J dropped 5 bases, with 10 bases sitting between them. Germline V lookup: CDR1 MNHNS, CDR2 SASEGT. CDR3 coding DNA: TGTGCCAGCAGTCCTTCATACGATCAGCCCCAGCATTTT. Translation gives CASSPSYDQPQHF.

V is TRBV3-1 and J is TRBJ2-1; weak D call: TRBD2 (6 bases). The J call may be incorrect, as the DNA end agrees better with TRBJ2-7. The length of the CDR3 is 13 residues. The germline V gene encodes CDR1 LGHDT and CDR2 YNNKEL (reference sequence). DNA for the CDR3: TGTGCCAGCGGCTCTTGGGGAGGCTACGAGCAGTACTTC. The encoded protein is CASGSWGGYEQYF.

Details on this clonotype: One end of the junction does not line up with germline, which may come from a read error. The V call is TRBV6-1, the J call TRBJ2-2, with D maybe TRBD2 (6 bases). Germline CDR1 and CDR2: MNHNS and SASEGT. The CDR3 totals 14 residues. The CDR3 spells CASRELANAGELFF. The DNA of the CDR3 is TGTGCCAGCAGGGAGCTAGCGAACGCCGGGGAGCTGTTCTTT.

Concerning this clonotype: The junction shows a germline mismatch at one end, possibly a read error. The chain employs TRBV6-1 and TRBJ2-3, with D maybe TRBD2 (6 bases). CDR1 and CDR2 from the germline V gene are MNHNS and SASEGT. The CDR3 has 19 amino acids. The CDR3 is CASRSAPFGGKEGTDTQTF. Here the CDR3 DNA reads TGTGCCAGCAGGTCCGCCCCTTTCGGCGGGAAAGAGGGCACAGATACGCAGACTTTT.

CDR3 in DNA: TGTGCCAGCACTAGGACAGGTCAAGAGACCCAGTACTTC. The encoded protein is CASTRTGQETQYF. This chain joins TRBV6-1 and TRBJ2-1; TRBD1 agrees at 7 bases. Gene TRBJ2-5 matches the end of the DNA better, so the J call may be wrong. Germline V CDR1 and CDR2: MNHNS, SASEGT. The CDR3 contains 13 residues.

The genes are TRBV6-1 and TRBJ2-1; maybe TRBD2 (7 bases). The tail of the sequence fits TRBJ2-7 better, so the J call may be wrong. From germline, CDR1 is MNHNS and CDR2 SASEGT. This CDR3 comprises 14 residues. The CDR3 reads CASSGQAGTYEQYF. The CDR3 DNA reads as TGTGCCAGCAGTGGTCAAGCGGGGACATACGAGCAGTACTTC.

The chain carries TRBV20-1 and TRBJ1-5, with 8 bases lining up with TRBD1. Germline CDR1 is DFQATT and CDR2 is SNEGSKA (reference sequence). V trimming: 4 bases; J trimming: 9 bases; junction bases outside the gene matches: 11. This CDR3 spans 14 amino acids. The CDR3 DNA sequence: TGCAGTGCTACCAGGACAGGGCTTAAGCGGCCCCAGCATTTT. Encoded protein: CSATRTGLKRPQHF.

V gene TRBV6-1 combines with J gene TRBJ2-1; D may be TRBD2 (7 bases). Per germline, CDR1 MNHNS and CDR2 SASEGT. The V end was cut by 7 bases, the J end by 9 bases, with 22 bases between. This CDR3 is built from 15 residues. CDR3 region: CASTRGGAGSGEQFF. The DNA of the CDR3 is TGTGCCAGCACGAGGGGGGGCGCGGGGAGTGGTGAGCAGTTCTTC.

CDR3: CASSYSRLAGETQYF. CDR3 coding DNA: TGTGCCAGCAGTTACTCGAGACTAGCGGGGGAGACCCAGTACTTC. V is TRBV6-2 or TRBV6-3 and J is TRBJ2-1; 11 bases line up with TRBD2. The end of the DNA aligns better with TRBJ2-5, so the J call may be wrong. Germline CDR1 MNHEY, CDR2 SVGEGT. The CDR3 has 15 residues.

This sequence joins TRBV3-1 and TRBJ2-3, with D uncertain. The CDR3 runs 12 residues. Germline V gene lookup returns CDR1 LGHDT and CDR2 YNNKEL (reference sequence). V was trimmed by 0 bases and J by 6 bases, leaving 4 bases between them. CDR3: CASSQDWDTQYF. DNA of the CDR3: TGTGCCAGCAGCCAAGATTGGGATACGCAGTATTTT.

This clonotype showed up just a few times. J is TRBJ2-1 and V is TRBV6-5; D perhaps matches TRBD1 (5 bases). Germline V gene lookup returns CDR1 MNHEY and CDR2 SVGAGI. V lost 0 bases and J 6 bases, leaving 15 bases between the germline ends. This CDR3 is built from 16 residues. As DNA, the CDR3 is TGTGCCAGCAGTTACTCCAGTTCAGGGTGGGGCAATGAGCAGTTCTTC. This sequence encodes CASSYSSSGWGNEQFF.

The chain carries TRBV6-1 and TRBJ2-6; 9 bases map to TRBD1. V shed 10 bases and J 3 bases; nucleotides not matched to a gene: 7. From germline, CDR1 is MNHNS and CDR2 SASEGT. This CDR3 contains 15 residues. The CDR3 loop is CATGQGQDGANVLTF. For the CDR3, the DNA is TGTGCCACCGGACAGGGGCAGGATGGGGCCAACGTCCTGACTTTC.

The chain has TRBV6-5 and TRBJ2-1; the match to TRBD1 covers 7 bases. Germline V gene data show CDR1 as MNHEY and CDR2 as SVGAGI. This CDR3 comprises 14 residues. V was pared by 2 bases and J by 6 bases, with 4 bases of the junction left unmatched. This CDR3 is CASSYVQGSNEQFF. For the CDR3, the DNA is TGTGCCAGCAGTTACGTACAGGGGAGCAATGAGCAGTTCTTC.

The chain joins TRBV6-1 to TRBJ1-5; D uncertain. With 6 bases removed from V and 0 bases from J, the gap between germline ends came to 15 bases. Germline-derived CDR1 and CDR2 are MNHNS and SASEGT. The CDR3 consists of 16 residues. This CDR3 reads CASSRSAENSNQPQHF. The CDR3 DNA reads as TGTGCCAGCAGCAGGTCGGCAGAAAATAGCAATCAGCCCCAGCATTTT.

The DNA of the CDR3 is TGTGCCAGCAGCTTAGAGGCCCCGAGGACCTCGAACACTGAAGCTTTCTTT. Protein product: CASSLEAPRTSNTEAFF. This chain connects TRBV7-6 to TRBJ1-1; the D is unclear. Looked up from germline, CDR1 is SGHVS and CDR2 is FNYEAQ. The CDR3 length is 17 residues. Trimming removed 1 base at V and 1 base at J, with 16 bases between.

In DNA, the CDR3 is TGTGCCAGCAGCTATAGCGGGAGGGCCTACAATGAGCAGTTCTTC. Protein product: CASSYSGRAYNEQFF. The gene calls are TRBV28 and TRBJ2-1; TRBD2 matches at 11 bases. This CDR3 comprises 15 residues. V lost 6 bases and J lost 2; bases outside the gene matches: 3. Per germline, CDR1 MDHEN and CDR2 SYDVKM.

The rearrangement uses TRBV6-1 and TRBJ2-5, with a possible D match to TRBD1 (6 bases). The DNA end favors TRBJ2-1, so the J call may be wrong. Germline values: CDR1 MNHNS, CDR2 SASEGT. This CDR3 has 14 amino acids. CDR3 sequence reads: CASSEVPGAGEQFF. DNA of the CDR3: TGTGCCAGCAGTGAAGTACCAGGGGCCGGGGAGCAGTTCTTC.

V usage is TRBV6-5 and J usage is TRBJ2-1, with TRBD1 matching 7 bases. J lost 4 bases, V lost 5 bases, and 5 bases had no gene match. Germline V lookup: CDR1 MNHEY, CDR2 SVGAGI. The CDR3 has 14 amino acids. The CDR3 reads CASSTDRAYNEQFF. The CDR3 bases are TGTGCCAGCAGTACCGACAGGGCGTACAATGAGCAGTTCTTC.

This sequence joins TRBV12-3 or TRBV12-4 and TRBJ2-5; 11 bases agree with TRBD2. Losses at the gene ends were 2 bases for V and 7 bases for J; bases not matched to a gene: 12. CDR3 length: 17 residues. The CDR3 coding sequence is TGTGCCAGCAGTTTAAGGCTAACTAGCGGGAGATTTGGGACCCAGTACTTC. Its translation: CASSLRLTSGRFGTQYF.

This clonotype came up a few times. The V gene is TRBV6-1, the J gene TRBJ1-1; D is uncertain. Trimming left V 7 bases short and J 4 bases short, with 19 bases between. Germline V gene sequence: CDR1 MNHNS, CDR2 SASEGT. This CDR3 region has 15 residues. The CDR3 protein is CASTTGPFTATEAFF. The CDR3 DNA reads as TGTGCCAGCACGACGGGTCCTTTTACGGCCACTGAAGCTTTCTTT.

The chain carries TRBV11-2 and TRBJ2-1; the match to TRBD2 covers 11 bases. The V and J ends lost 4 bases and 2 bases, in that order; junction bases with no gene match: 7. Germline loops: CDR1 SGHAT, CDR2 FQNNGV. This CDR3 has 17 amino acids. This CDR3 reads CASSSRLAGGTYNEQFF. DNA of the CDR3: TGTGCCAGCAGCTCACGGCTAGCGGGAGGAACCTACAATGAGCAGTTCTTC.

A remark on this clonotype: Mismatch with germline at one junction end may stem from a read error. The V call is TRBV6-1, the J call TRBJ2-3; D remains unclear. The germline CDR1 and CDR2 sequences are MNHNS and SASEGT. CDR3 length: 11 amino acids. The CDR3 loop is CGRSYIDTQYF. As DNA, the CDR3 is TGTGGCAGGAGTTACATAGACACTCAGTACTTT.

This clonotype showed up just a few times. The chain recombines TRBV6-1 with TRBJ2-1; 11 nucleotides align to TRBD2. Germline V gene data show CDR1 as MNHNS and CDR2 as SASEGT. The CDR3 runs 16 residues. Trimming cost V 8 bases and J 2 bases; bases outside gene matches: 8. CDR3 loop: CASGDPGLAAYNEQFF. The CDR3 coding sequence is TGTGCCAGCGGGGACCCGGGACTAGCGGCCTACAATGAGCAGTTCTTC.